The clone carrying this T cell receptor (beta chain) was counted ten times or more. What it binds is not known. A universal primer site arose from template switching, and cDNA bore unique molecular identifiers. TCRdb processed the 5' RACE reads anew with MiXCR; each CDR3 protein has one entry. This sample has 350,000 or so distinct CDR3 sequences, with approximately 10% found just once. Donors uniformly comprised healthy Caucasians. The germline gives CDR1 MNHNY, CDR2 SVGAGI (reference sequence). The ends were cut back, 0 bases at V and 5 bases at J, with 11 bases in the middle. The CDR3 length is 14 residues. The record originates from a study of identical twins. Study observations and caveats: Diverse VJ usage suggested most zero-insertion clonotypes were not invariant T cells.

This chain links TRBV6-6 with TRBJ2-7; perhaps D is TRBD1 or TRBD2 (7 bases each). Material: naive T cells sorted from blood. The origin of this receptor is a woman between 50 and 59 years old in good health. The DNA of the CDR3 is TGTGCCAGCAGTTACTCGCAGGGGGGGAACGAGCAGTACGTC. It is translated as CASSYSQGGNEQYV.